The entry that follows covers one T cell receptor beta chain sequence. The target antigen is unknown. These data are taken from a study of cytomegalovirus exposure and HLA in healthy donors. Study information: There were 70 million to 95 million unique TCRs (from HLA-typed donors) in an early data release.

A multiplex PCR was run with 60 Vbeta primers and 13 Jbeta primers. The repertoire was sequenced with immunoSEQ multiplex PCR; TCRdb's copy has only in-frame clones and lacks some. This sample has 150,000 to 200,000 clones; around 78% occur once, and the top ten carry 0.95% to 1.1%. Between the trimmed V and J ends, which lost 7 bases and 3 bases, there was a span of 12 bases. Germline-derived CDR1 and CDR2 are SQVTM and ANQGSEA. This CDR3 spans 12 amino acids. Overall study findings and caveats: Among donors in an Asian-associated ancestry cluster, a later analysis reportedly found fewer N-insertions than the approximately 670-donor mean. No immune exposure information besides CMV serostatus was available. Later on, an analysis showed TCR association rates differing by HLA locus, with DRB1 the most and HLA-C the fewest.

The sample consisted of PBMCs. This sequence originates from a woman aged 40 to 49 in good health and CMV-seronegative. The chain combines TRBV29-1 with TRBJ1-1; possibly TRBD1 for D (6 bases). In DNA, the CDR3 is TGCAGCGCCGGTGGGGGCGACACTGAAGCTTTCTTT. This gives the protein CSAGGGDTEAFF.